Each of the 23 T cell receptor beta chains below was sequenced from the same sample in a study of blood T cells in healthy people across ages. Primers used in a second PCR of roughly 7 to 12 cycles were a sample-barcoded 5' primer and a J-beta primer mix. TCRdb reprocessed the 5' RACE reads with MiXCR, giving one entry per CDR3 protein. The repertoire consists of roughly 680,000 distinct CDR3 sequences, with around 48% occurring once and the leading ten covering approximately 32%. Sequences were obtained from blood. The receptors shown here come from a woman aged 55-75 years in good health.

This chain uses TRBV9 with TRBJ2-5; TRBD2 agrees at 10 bases. The J call could be wrong; TRBJ2-7 is a better fit for the DNA end. The CDR3 extends over 16 amino acids. The germline V gene encodes CDR1 SGDLS and CDR2 YYNGEE. CDR3 residues: CASSVRAGGRFHEQYF. The CDR3 DNA sequence: TGTGCCAGCAGCGTCCGAGCGGGAGGGAGGTTCCACGAGCAGTACTTC.

This chain connects TRBV28 to TRBJ1-5; D remains ambiguous. V was shortened by 4 bases and J by 2 bases, with 15 bases between the two germline ends. The length of the CDR3 is 16 residues. Germline lookup yields CDR1 MDHEN and CDR2 SYDVKM. The CDR3 loop reads CASSSAPRRGNQPQHF. CDR3 DNA: TGTGCCAGCAGTTCCGCCCCCCGACGGGGCAATCAGCCCCAGCATTTT. The variable domain in full, with the rest retrieved from reference TRBV28 and TRBJ1-5, is DVKVTQSSRYLVKRTGEKVFLECVQDMDHENMFWYRQDPGLGLRLIYFSYDVKMKEKGDIPEGYSVSREKKERFSLILESASTNQTSMYLCASSSAPRRGNQPQHFGDGTRLSIL.

This clonotype has more than one count but fewer than ten. This sequence joins TRBV28 and TRBJ2-5; perhaps TRBD2 as D (6 bases). This CDR3 has 13 amino acids. Germline CDR1 reads MDHEN; CDR2 reads SYDVKM. Trimming shortened V by 3 bases and J by 3 bases, and 8 bases separated the two germline ends. CDR3 amino acids: CASSFGGKETQYF. The CDR3 DNA is TGTGCCAGCAGTTTCGGGGGAAAAGAGACCCAGTACTTC.

V gene TRBV28 combines with J gene TRBJ2-7; TRBD2 agrees at 10 bases. The CDR3 runs 16 residues. With 2 bases clipped from V and 4 bases from J, the junction kept 8 bases outside the gene matches. CDR1 and CDR2 (germline): MDHEN, SYDVKM. The DNA for the CDR3 is TGTGCCAGCAGTTTAAGGGTAACTAGCGGGAATTACGAGCAGTACTTC. As protein: CASSLRVTSGNYEQYF.

The gene calls are TRBV7-3 and TRBJ2-5; 9 bases agree with TRBD1. The V and J ends lost 3 bases and 5 bases, in that order; junction bases with no gene match: 4. The CDR3 has 14 residues. From germline, CDR1 is SGHTA and CDR2 FQGTGA. The CDR3 DNA reads TGTGCCAGCAGCTTGGACAGGGGTGCGGAGACCCAGTACTTC. It yields the protein CASSLDRGAETQYF.

The chain employs TRBV12-3 or TRBV12-4 and TRBJ2-5; TRBD1 matches 8 bases. The CDR3 runs to 14 residues. The V gene end was trimmed by 6 bases and the J gene end by 1 base; junction bases not matched to a gene: 4. CDR3 sequence: CASSAGGSQETQYF. CDR3 sequence (DNA): TGTGCCAGCAGCGCAGGGGGCTCCCAAGAGACCCAGTACTTC.

This clonotype was found many times. V usage is TRBV7-6 and J usage is TRBJ2-3, with 10 bases that match TRBD2. Germline trimming cut 0 bases from V and 6 bases from J; bases unmatched to any gene: 3. The germline V gene encodes CDR1 SGHVS and CDR2 FNYEAQ. CDR3 length: 15 amino acids. CDR3 loop: CASSLAAGGPDTQYF. For the CDR3, the DNA is TGTGCCAGCAGCTTAGCAGCGGGAGGGCCGGATACGCAGTATTTT.

This chain joins TRBV28 and TRBJ1-1; possible D gene TRBD1, 6 bases. The germline V and J ends were trimmed by 6 bases and 8 bases, with 16 bases remaining between them. CDR1 and CDR2 from the germline V gene are MDHEN and SYDVKM. This CDR3 is built from 13 residues. The CDR3 loop is CASSFTRGGEAFF. DNA of the CDR3: TGTGCCAGCAGCTTCACAAGGGGGGGAGAAGCTTTCTTT.

The chain links TRBV20-1 to TRBJ2-7; 13 bases are shared with TRBD2. The J segment lost 6 bases and the V segment lost 6 bases, leaving 8 bases of the junction unmatched. The V gene's germline CDR1 is DFQATT and CDR2 SNEGSKA (reference sequence). This CDR3 is built from 14 residues. The CDR3 loop is CSARGGLAGFEQYF. DNA for the CDR3: TGCAGTGCCCGTGGGGGACTAGCGGGATTCGAGCAGTACTTC.

V and J are TRBV10-3 and TRBJ2-7; D might be TRBD1 (6 bases). This CDR3 is built from 14 residues. V lost 5 bases and J 2 bases, leaving 13 bases between the germline ends. Germline V gives CDR1 ENHRY, CDR2 SYGVKD. CDR3 coding DNA: TGTGCCATCAGTACCCGGGACAAGACCTACGAGCAGTACTTC. It encodes CAISTRDKTYEQYF.

DNA for the CDR3: TGCAGTGCTAGTTGGCTAGCGGGCTACGAGCAGTACTTC. Encoded protein: CSASWLAGYEQYF. The chain carries TRBV20-1 and TRBJ2-7; 8 bases agree with TRBD2. Germline loops: CDR1 DFQATT, CDR2 SNEGSKA (reference sequence). CDR3 length: 13 amino acids. V dropped 3 bases and J dropped 3; count of bases not matched to a gene: 4.

There are many counts of this clonotype. This chain uses TRBV25-1 with TRBJ2-7; D might be TRBD2 (6 bases). The V gene's germline CDR1 is MGHDK and CDR2 SYGVNS. Trimming removed 5 bases at V and 2 bases at J, with 13 bases between. This CDR3 region has 14 residues. This chain's CDR3 is CASSPRDSAYEQYF. CDR3 sequence (DNA): TGTGCCAGCAGTCCCCGGGACTCCGCCTACGAGCAGTACTTC.

The rearrangement uses TRBV3-1 and TRBJ1-5; D call uncertain. Germline V CDR1 and CDR2: LGHDT, YNNKEL (reference sequence). V lost 3 bases, J lost 4 bases, and 4 bases lay in between. The CDR3 spans 12 residues. CDR3 DNA: TGTGCCAGCAGCCAGCTTAATCAGCCCCAGCATTTT. Protein product: CASSQLNQPQHF.

The V call is TRBV20-1, the J call TRBJ2-7, with 9 bases aligning to TRBD2. With V trimmed by 5 bases and J by 4 bases, 12 bases remained unmatched. CDR1 DFQATT and CDR2 SNEGSKA come from the germline V gene (reference sequence). There are 15 residues in the CDR3. This CDR3 is CSAHSAGGISYEQYF. As DNA, the CDR3 is TGCAGTGCTCACTCCGCGGGAGGGATCAGTTACGAGCAGTACTTC.

The chain joins TRBV6-2 or TRBV6-3 to TRBJ2-1, with D maybe TRBD1 (5 bases). The ends were cut back, 2 bases at V and 7 bases at J, with 24 bases in the middle. Germline CDR1 is MNHEY and CDR2 is SVGEGT. The CDR3 consists of 18 residues. The CDR3 here is CASSYTSGSGMYKNEQFF. In DNA form, the CDR3 reads TGTGCCAGCAGTTACACTTCCGGATCAGGGATGTACAAGAATGAGCAGTTCTTC.

On this clonotype itself: At one boundary the junction diverges from the germline segment, which might be a read error. This chain uses TRBV18 with TRBJ1-2; D might be TRBD1 (6 bases). The CDR3 is 13 residues long. Germline CDR1 KGHSH, CDR2 LQKENI. The CDR3 sequence: CASLPGDGYGYTF. The CDR3, as DNA: TGTGCCAGCTTACCAGGGGATGGCTATGGCTACACCTTC.

The V and J genes are TRBV6-1 and TRBJ2-1; TRBD1 matches 9 bases. J was trimmed by 8 bases and V by 8 bases; bases with no gene match: 13. The CDR3 totals 15 residues. Germline CDR1 is MNHNS and CDR2 is SASEGT. The CDR3 is CASSSGKQGAHEQFF. CDR3 coding DNA: TGTGCCAGCTCCAGTGGGAAACAGGGGGCGCATGAGCAGTTCTTC.

J is TRBJ2-5 and V is TRBV12-3 or TRBV12-4; the match to TRBD1 covers 11 bases. The tail of the sequence fits TRBJ2-7 better, so the J call may be wrong. The CDR3 length is 14 residues. For the CDR3, the DNA is TGTGCCAGCACCTGGACAGGGGGCAAAGCCGAGCAGTACTTC. It is translated as CASTWTGGKAEQYF.

V and J are TRBV10-3 and TRBJ2-7, with D unresolved. The CDR3 sequence is 14 residues long. From germline, CDR1 is ENHRY and CDR2 SYGVKD. Deletions cut 7 bases from V and 7 bases from J, with 20 bases between. The CDR3 sequence: CAITSAPLPREQYF. The CDR3 DNA reads as TGTGCCATCACGAGCGCCCCGCTGCCGCGGGAGCAGTACTTC.

The CDR3 region has the DNA TGTGCCAGCAGACGGGACGGGGGGGTAGATGAGCAGTTCTTC. As protein: CASRRDGGVDEQFF. The chain links TRBV6-5 to TRBJ2-1; 8 positions match TRBD2. V lost 6 bases and J lost 8; bases outside the gene matches: 9. From germline, CDR1 is MNHEY and CDR2 SVGAGI. CDR3 length: 14 amino acids.

This clonotype was seen a handful of times. The chain recombines TRBV6-2 or TRBV6-3 with TRBJ2-7, with 8 bases aligning to TRBD1. Germline V gives CDR1 MNHEY, CDR2 SVGEGT. The CDR3 covers 15 residues. Trimming removed 7 bases from V and 0 bases from J; junction bases left unmatched: 8. The CDR3 DNA reads as TGTGCCAGCACTCAACGACAGGGGTCCTCCTACGAGCAGTACTTC. Its translation: CASTQRQGSSYEQYF.

The chain recombines TRBV10-3 with TRBJ1-1, with D hard to call. This CDR3 has 16 amino acids. The germline V and J ends were trimmed by 0 bases and 3 bases, with 14 bases remaining between them. Germline CDR1 reads ENHRY; CDR2 reads SYGVKD. The CDR3 coding sequence is TGTGCCATCAGTGAGTCGATTGAAGTCGGGCACACTGAAGCTTTCTTT. Translation: CAISESIEVGHTEAFF.

This chain links TRBV27 with TRBJ2-3, with D possibly matching TRBD2 (6 bases). V was shortened by 3 bases and J by 6 bases, with 16 bases between the two germline ends. The CDR3 runs 15 residues. Germline loops: CDR1 MNHEY, CDR2 SMNVEV (reference sequence). The CDR3 reads CASSFLAGPVDTQYF. The CDR3 bases are TGTGCCAGCAGTTTCCTGGCGGGGCCGGTGGATACGCAGTATTTT.